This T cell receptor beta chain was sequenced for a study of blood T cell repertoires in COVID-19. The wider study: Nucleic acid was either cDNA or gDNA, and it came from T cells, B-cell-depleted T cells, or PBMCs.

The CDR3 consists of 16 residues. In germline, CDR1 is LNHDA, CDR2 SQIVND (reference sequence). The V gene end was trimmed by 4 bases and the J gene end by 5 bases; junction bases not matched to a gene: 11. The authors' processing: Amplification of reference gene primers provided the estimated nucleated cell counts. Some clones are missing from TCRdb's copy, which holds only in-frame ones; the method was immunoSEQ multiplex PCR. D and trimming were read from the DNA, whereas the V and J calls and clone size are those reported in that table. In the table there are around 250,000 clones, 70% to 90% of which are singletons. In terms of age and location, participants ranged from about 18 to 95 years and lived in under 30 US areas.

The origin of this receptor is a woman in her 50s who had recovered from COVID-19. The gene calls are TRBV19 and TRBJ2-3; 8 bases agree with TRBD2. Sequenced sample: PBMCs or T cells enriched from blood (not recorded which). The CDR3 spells CASSKPSGSVIDTQYF. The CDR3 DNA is TGTGCCAGTAGTAAACCAAGCGGGAGTGTGATAGATACGCAGTATTTT.